This TCR beta chain was identified during a study of shared clonotypes between healthy human individuals. The method was immunoSEQ multiplex PCR; TCRdb's version includes in-frame clones alone and lacks a portion of them. Among about 1.5 million clones, approximately 96% were seen once, and the ten largest hold roughly 1.2%. The CDR3 has 15 residues. Trimming stripped 6 bases from V and 0 bases from J, with 15 bases between. CDR1 MDHEN and CDR2 SYDVKM come from the germline V gene. J is TRBJ2-7 and V is TRBV28; no definite D call. This TCR was sampled from a man aged 25-45 years in good health. Source material: naive CD4+ T cells sorted from blood. Subset reported: CD45RA+ positively selected. The CDR3 protein is CASRTPPYSSYEQYF. CDR3 sequence (DNA): TGTGCCAGCAGGACCCCCCCCTATAGCTCCTACGAGCAGTACTTC.